This T cell receptor (beta chain) derives from a study of blood T cells in healthy people across ages. CDR1 SEHNR and CDR2 FQNEAQ come from the germline V gene (reference sequence). The CDR3 runs to 15 residues. Using a J-beta primer mix together with a sample-barcoded 5' primer, a second PCR was run for roughly 7 to 11 cycles. Researchers report that a template-switch adaptor with 12 random nucleotides tagged each cDNA molecule. In TCRdb, the 5' RACE reads were re-called with MiXCR into one record per CDR3 protein. This sample carries 1,800,000 or so distinct CDR3 sequences, about 39% of them seen once, and the ten largest clones take 23%. Comments on this clonotype: Germline and junction disagree at one end, which may indicate a read error.

The total RNA that was extracted per sample amounted to at least 6 micrograms. This TCR derives from a human donor in good health. The chain employs TRBV7-9 and TRBJ1-5; D is ambiguous. Material: blood. Here the CDR3 reads CASSSTLYSNQPQNF. The CDR3 DNA reads as TGTGCCAGCAGCTCGACTCTATATAGCAATCAGCCCCAGAATTTT.